This T cell receptor (beta chain) was profiled in a study of OX40 agonist ivuxolimab in advanced cancers. Germline loops: CDR1 SGHVS, CDR2 FQNEAQ. Unmatched junction bases numbered 6, after V lost 5 bases and J lost 6 bases. This CDR3 region has 17 residues. The repertoire was sequenced with immunoSEQ multiplex PCR; TCRdb's copy has only in-frame clones and lacks some. The sample shows roughly 70,000 clones, around 86% of them seen only once. The receptor comes from an adult with an advanced solid tumor such as melanoma, head and neck, liver or kidney cancer. This chain connects TRBV7-8 to TRBJ2-2; 16 bases line up with TRBD2. Sequencing used CD4+ or CD8+ T cells sorted from blood, obtained in a trial of the OX40 agonist ivuxolimab. CDR3 nucleotide sequence: TGTGCCAGCAGCGCGGGACTAGCGGGAGGGCCGGCCGGGGAGCTGTTTTTT. Amino acids: CASSAGLAGGPAGELFF.